The next 11 T cell receptor beta chains were all read from a single sample in a study of T cell responses to AZD1222 COVID-19 vaccine. Clones were read by immunoSEQ multiplex PCR, and TCRdb kept only the in-frame ones, dropping some. The table shows more than 95,000 clones, with 88% occurring only once. Sequencing was performed on peripheral blood, taken on day 0 of AZD1222 vaccination. The source of these receptors is an adult in good health.

A single count supports this clone. The V and J genes are TRBV7-6 and TRBJ1-1, with D possibly being TRBD1 (5 bases). Per germline, CDR1 SGHVS and CDR2 FNYEAQ. V lost 1 base, J lost 1 base, and 16 bases lay in between. The CDR3 is made up of 17 amino acids. DNA for the CDR3: TGTGCCAGCAGCTTAGGTTATCTGGGACCAACGAACACTGAAGCTTTCTTT. Residues: CASSLGYLGPTNTEAFF.

The chain joins TRBV14 to TRBJ2-3; D is unclear. CDR1 SGHDN and CDR2 FVKESK come from the germline V gene. Trimming took off 0 bases at V and 4 bases at J, with 11 bases between the two ends. This CDR3 region has 15 residues. The CDR3 region has the DNA TGTGCCAGCAGCCAAGATTGGTCCCAGGCAGATACGCAGTATTTT. Translating gives CASSQDWSQADTQYF.

The chain employs TRBV5-1 and TRBJ1-1; no reliable D call. Germline-derived CDR1 and CDR2 are SGHRS and YFSETQ. The V end lost 6 bases, the J end lost 0 bases, and 9 bases lay between the germline ends. The CDR3 is made up of 13 amino acids. This CDR3 is CASTNPLNTEAFF. DNA for the CDR3: TGCGCCAGCACGAACCCCCTGAACACTGAAGCTTTCTTT.

The chain recombines TRBV18 with TRBJ2-5; maybe TRBD1 (6 bases). CDR3 length: 14 amino acids. Trimming shortened V by 4 bases and J by 1 base, and 10 bases separated the two germline ends. Germline V gene sequence: CDR1 KGHSH, CDR2 LQKENI. CDR3: CASSRGQLQETQYF. In DNA form, the CDR3 reads TGTGCCAGCTCACGGGGACAACTCCAAGAGACCCAGTACTTC.

The chain links TRBV19 to TRBJ1-4; D uncertain. Germline V CDR1 and CDR2: LNHDA, SQIVND (reference sequence). The CDR3 has 15 amino acids. Trimming stripped 4 bases from V and 0 bases from J, with 9 bases between. The CDR3 coding sequence is TGTGCCAGTAGTAAAGGGTTTGCAACTAATGAAAAACTGTTTTTT. Its translation is CASSKGFATNEKLFF.

The chain combines TRBV5-4 with TRBJ2-3; maybe TRBD2 (5 bases). The CDR3 extends over 17 amino acids. The germline V and J ends were trimmed by 6 bases and 1 base, with 21 bases remaining between them. CDR1 SGHNT and CDR2 YYREEE come from the germline V gene (reference sequence). The CDR3 protein is CASTPAVRAGRTDTQYF. DNA of the CDR3: TGTGCCAGCACCCCGGCTGTTAGGGCGGGCCGCACAGATACGCAGTATTTT. The variable domain in full, with the rest retrieved from reference TRBV5-4 and TRBJ2-3, is ETGVTQSPTHLIKTRGQQVTLRCSSQSGHNTVSWYQQALGQGPQFIFQYYREEENGRGNFPPRFSGLQFPNYSSELNVNALELDDSALYLCASTPAVRAGRTDTQYFGPGTRLTVL.

The rearrangement uses TRBV3-1 (or the pseudogene TRBV3-2) and TRBJ1-6, with unresolved D. Germline V gene sequence: CDR1 LGHDT, CDR2 YNNKEL (reference sequence). The CDR3 contains 11 residues. V gave up 1 base and J gave up 14 bases, with 6 bases separating them. CDR3 protein: CASSQVGTLHF. CDR3 in DNA: TGTGCCAGCAGCCAAGTCGGGACCCTCCACTTT.

The chain has TRBV6-1 and TRBJ2-1, with TRBD1 matching over 7 bases. Looked up from germline, CDR1 is MNHNS and CDR2 is SASEGT. The CDR3 consists of 16 residues. J lost 7 bases, V lost 4 bases, and 13 bases had no gene match. CDR3 amino acids: CASSGRTGVSPNEQFF. For the CDR3, the DNA is TGTGCCAGCAGTGGAAGGACAGGAGTTTCGCCTAATGAGCAGTTCTTC.

This rearrangement joins TRBV7-9 to TRBJ2-7; 7 bases are shared with TRBD1. The CDR3 has 14 residues. V gave up 5 bases and J gave up 2 bases; unmatched junction bases: 6. Germline V gene sequence: CDR1 SEHNR, CDR2 FQNEAQ (reference sequence). CDR3 loop: CASSGTGVTYEQYF. The CDR3 DNA follows: TGTGCCAGCAGCGGTACAGGGGTAACCTACGAGCAGTACTTC.

Note on this clone: Other DNA sequences in the same sample also yield this CDR3. This chain joins TRBV19 and TRBJ1-2; D is undetermined. The CDR3 contains 13 residues. V shed 1 base and J shed 3 bases, with 6 bases lying between them. The germline CDR1 and CDR2 sequences are LNHDA and SQIVND (reference sequence). This CDR3 reads CASSIGTYYGYTF. DNA of the CDR3: TGTGCCAGTAGTATAGGGACCTACTATGGCTACACCTTC.

The V call is TRBV7-9, the J call TRBJ2-1; D uncertain. Germline CDR1 and CDR2: SEHNR and FQNEAQ (reference sequence). The V end lost 3 bases, the J end lost 8 bases, and 14 bases lay between the germline ends. This CDR3 has 14 amino acids. As DNA, the CDR3 is TGTGCCAGCAGCTTTACCGGAGTCGCTTATGAGCAGTTCTTC. Encoded protein: CASSFTGVAYEQFF.